This T cell receptor beta chain was captured in a study of Ad26.COV2.S vaccination and SARS-CoV-2 variants. Study information: In the COV1001 trial, the donor was in the Ad26.COV2.S arm.

Clones were read by immunoSEQ multiplex PCR, and TCRdb kept only the in-frame ones, dropping some. The sample includes around 300,000 clones, around 90% of them seen just once. Treatment: roughly 18 received Ad26.COV2.S at low or high dose, single or two shots; roughly five received placebo; per-sample allocation not given. Collection of samples fell on day 63 after the first vaccine or placebo injection. Spike of the Wuhan-strain SARS-CoV-2 was expressed by an Ad26 vector, which formed the vaccine. Whole-study findings and limits: Greater spike-specific TCR breadth was seen in vaccine recipients than in placebo recipients. Across vaccine and placebo recipients, the breadth of non-spike TCRs was similar.

Looked up from germline, CDR1 is LNHDA and CDR2 is SQIVND (reference sequence). V trimming: 6 bases; J trimming: 4 bases; junction bases outside the gene matches: 1. The CDR3 loop spans 12 amino acids. As concerns this clone: Its specificity is not known. At the DNA level, this CDR3 is encoded by other sequences in the same sample as well.

The source is a person between 18 and 65 years old who received the Ad26.COV2.S COVID-19 vaccine or a placebo. This specimen was peripheral blood, taken in a trial of Ad26.COV2.S vaccine versus placebo. V gene TRBV19 combines with J gene TRBJ2-5, with 8 bases lining up with TRBD2. The chain's CDR3 is CASSRGGETQYF. The CDR3 nucleotides read TGTGCCAGTAGCCGGGGGGGAGAGACCCAGTACTTC.